Presented here are 4 T cell receptor beta chains from one specimen sequenced in a study of OX40 agonist ivuxolimab in advanced cancers. The library was prepared using the immunoSEQ multiplex PCR assay. Entries here come from immuneACCESS through TCRdb and include only in-frame sequences with V and J called. Some clones fail to appear in such tables; in the studies checked, an unresolved V gene covers under half of the shortfall, and the cause of the remainder is unknown. The table for this sample lists about 72,000 clones; 80% to 90% of them were counted only once. Of the sample, roughly 1% is held by the ten largest clones. The specimen comprised CD4+ or CD8+ T cells sorted from blood, sampled in a trial of the OX40 agonist ivuxolimab. The receptors come from an adult with an advanced solid tumor such as melanoma, head and neck, liver or kidney cancer.

The chain recombines TRBV5-4 with TRBJ1-2, with no clear D. In germline, CDR1 is SGHNT, CDR2 YYREEE (reference sequence). Trimming took off 0 bases at V and 0 bases at J, with 9 bases between the two ends. This CDR3 is built from 15 residues. The CDR3 region is CASSLAADSNYGYTF. The CDR3 nucleotides are TGTGCCAGCAGCTTGGCAGCAGATTCTAACTATGGCTACACCTTC.

J is TRBJ1-5 and V is TRBV19; 8 bases agree with TRBD1. The V segment lost 0 bases and the J segment 7 bases; nucleotides outside the gene matches: 8. The germline V gene encodes CDR1 LNHDA and CDR2 SQIVND (reference sequence). The CDR3 runs to 16 residues. This CDR3 reads CASSIELRGRGQPQHF. The CDR3 DNA follows: TGTGCCAGTAGTATAGAGCTCAGGGGGCGCGGGCAGCCCCAGCATTTT.

The chain employs TRBV18 and TRBJ2-1; possibly TRBD1 for D (5 bases). Trimming pared 2 bases from V and 0 bases from J, leaving 8 bases between. This CDR3 is built from 15 residues. From germline, CDR1 is KGHSH and CDR2 LQKENI. The CDR3 loop is CASSPGAGSYNEQFF. The CDR3 DNA sequence: TGTGCCAGCTCACCAGGGGCCGGCTCCTACAATGAGCAGTTCTTC. Variable domain in full (rest from reference TRBV18 and TRBJ2-1): NAGVMQNPRHLVRRRGQEARLRCSPMKGHSHVYWYRQLPEEGLKFMVYLQKENIIDESGMPKERFSAEFPKEGPSILRIQQVVRGDSAAYFCASSPGAGSYNEQFFGPGTRLTVL.

Details on this clone: The junction shows a germline mismatch at one end, possibly a read error. The chain joins TRBV7-9 to TRBJ2-7; TRBD1 aligns across 9 bases. The CDR3 is 11 residues long. Per the germline V gene, CDR1 is SEHNR and CDR2 is FQNEAQ (reference sequence). Written as DNA, the CDR3 is TGTGCCAGCAGCCGTACGACAGGGGGGGACTTC. Translating gives CASSRTTGGDF.